What follows describes a single T cell receptor (beta chain). The antigen is unknown. This entry is derived from a study of T cell repertoires in cytomegalovirus infection. The overall study: Selection of CMV epitopes for the study included recently identified HLA-C-restricted and well-studied HLA-B-restricted ones.

Germline V CDR1 and CDR2: MNHEY, SMNVEV (reference sequence). J gave up 3 bases and V 5 bases, and 6 bases lay outside the gene matches. CDR3 size: 15 residues. Each CDR3 protein is one row after TCRdb ran MiXCR on the reads. The profile covers about 920,000 distinct CDR3 sequences, with 30% to 40% appearing a single time and roughly 13% taken by the ten largest. V gene TRBV27 combines with J gene TRBJ2-1, with TRBD2 identical over 8 bases. This clonotype was obtained from a human donor in good health (CMV status not recorded). Some clones in this sample may be carry-over from other donors' samples. The sequences come from cultured CD8+ T cells from PBMCs, collected from culture after CMV antigen stimulation. DNA of the CDR3: TGTGCCAGCAGTCCCCACAGCGGGGGCTACAATGAGCAGTTCTTC. Translating it yields CASSPHSGGYNEQFF.